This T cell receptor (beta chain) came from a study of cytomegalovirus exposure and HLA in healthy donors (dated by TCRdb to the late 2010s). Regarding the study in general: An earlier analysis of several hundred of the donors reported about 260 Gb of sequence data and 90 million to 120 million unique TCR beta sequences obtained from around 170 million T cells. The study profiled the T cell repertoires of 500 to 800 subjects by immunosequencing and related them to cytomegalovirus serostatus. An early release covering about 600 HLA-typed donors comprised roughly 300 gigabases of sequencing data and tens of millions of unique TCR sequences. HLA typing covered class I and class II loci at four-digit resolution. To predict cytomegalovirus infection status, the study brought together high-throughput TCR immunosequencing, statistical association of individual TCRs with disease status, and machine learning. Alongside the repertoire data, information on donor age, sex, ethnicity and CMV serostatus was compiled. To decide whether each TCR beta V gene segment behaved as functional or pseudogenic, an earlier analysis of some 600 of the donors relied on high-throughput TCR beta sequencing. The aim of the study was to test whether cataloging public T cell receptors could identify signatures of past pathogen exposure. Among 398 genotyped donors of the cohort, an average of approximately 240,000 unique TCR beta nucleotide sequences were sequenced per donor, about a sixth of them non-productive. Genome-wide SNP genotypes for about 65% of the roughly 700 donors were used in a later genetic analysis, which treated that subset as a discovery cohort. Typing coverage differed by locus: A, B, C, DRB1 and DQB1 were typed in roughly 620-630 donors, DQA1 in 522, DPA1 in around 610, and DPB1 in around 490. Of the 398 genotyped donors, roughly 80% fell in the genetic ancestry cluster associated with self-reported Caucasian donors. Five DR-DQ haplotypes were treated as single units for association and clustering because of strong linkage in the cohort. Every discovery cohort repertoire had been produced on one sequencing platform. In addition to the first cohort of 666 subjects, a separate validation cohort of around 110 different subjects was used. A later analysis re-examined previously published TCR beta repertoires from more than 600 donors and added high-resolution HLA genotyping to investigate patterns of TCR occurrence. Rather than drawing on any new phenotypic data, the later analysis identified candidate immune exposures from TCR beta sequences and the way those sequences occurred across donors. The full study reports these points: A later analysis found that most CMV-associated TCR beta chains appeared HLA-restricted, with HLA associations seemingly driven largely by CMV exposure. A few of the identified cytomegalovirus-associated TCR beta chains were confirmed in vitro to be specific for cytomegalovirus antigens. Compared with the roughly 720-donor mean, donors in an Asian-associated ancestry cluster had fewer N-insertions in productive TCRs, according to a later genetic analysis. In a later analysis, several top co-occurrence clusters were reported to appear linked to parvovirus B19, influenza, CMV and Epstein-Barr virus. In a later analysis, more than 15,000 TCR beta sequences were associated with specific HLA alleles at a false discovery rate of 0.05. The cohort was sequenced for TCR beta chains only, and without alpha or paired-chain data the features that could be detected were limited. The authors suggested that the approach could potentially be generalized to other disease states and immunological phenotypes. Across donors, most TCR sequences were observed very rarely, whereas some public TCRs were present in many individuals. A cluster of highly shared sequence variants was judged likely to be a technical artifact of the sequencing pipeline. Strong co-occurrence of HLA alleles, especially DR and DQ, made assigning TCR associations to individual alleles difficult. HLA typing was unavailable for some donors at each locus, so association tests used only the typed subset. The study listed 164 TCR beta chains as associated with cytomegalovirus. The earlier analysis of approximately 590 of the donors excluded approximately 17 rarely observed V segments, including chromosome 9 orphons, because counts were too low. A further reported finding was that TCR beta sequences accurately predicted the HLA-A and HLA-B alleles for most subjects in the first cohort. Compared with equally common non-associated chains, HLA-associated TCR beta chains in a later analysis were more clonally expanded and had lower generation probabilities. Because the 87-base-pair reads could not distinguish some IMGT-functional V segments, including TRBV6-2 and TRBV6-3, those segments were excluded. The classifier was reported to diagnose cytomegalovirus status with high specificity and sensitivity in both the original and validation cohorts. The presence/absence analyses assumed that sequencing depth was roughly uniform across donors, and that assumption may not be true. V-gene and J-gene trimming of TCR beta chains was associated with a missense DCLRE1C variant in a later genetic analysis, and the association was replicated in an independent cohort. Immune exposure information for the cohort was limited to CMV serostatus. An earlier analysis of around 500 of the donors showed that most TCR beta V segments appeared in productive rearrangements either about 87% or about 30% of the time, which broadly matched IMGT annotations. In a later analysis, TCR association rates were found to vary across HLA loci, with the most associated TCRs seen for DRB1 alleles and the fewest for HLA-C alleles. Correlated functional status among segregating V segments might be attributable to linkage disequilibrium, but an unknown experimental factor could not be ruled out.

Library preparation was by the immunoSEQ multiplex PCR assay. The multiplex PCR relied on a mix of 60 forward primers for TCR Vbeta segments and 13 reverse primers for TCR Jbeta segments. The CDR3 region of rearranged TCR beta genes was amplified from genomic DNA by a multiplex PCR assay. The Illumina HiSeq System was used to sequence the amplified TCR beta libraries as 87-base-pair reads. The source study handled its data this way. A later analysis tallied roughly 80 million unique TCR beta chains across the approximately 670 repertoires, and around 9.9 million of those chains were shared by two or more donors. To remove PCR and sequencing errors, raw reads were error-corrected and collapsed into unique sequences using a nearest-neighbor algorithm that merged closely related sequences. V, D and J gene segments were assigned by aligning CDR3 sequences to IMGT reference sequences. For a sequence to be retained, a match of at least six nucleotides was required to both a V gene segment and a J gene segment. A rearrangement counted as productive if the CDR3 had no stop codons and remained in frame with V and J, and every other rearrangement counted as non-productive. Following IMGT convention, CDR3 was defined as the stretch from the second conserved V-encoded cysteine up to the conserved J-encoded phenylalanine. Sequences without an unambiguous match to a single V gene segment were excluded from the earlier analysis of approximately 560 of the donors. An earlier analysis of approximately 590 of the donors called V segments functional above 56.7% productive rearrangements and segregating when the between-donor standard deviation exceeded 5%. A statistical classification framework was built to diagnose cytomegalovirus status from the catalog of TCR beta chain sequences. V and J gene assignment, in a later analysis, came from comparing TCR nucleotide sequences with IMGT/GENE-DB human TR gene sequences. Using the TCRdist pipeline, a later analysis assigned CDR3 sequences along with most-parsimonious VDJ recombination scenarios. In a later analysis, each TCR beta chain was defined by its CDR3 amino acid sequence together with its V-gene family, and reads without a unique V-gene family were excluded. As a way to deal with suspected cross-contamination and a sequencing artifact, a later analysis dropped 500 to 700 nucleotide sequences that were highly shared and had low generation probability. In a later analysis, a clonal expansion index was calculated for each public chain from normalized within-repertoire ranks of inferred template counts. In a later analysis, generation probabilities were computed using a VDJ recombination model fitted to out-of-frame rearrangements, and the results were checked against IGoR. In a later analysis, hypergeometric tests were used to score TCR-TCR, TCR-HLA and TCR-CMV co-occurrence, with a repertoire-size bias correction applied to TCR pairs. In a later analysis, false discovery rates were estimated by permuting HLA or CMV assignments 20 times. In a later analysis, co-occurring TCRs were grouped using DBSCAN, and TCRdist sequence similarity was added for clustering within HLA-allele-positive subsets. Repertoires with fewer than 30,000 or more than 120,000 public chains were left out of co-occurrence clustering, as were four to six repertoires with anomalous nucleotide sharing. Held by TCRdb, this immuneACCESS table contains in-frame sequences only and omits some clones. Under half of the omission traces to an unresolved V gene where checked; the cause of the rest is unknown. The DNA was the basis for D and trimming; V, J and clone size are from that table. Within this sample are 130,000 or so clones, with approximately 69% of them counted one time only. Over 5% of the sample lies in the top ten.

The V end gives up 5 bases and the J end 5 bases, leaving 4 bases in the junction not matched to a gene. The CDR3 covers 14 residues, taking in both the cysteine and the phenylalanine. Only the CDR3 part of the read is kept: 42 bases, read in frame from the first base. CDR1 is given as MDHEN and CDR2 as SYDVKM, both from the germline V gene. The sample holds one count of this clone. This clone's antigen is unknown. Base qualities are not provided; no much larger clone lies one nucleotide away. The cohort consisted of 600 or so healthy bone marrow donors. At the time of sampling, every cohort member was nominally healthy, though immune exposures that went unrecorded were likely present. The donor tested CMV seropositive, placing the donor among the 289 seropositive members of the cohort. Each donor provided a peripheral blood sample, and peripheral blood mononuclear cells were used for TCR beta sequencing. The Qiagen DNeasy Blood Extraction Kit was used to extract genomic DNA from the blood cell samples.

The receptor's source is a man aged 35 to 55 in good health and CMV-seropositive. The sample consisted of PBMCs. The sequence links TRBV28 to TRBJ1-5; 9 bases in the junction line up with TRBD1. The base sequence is TGTGCCAGCAGTCTGGGACAGGGTCATCAGCCCCAGCATTTT. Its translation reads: CASSLGQGHQPQHF. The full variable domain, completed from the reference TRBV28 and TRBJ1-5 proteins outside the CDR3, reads DVKVTQSSRYLVKRTGEKVFLECVQDMDHENMFWYRQDPGLGLRLIYFSYDVKMKEKGDIPEGYSVSREKKERFSLILESASTNQTSMYLCASSLGQGHQPQHFGDGTRLSIL.